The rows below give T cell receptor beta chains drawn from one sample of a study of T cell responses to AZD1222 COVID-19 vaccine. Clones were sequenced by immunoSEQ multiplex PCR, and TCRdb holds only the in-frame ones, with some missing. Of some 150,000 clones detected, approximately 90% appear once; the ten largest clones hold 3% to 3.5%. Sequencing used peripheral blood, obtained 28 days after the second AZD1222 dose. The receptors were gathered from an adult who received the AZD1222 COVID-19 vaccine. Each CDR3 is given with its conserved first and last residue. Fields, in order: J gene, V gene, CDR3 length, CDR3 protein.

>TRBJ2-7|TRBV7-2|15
CASSISGTGVYEQYF
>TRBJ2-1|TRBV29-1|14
CSVDPGQLNNEQFF
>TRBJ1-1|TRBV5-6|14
CASSFGQGDTEAFF
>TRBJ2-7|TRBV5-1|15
CASSLVSGGIDEQYF
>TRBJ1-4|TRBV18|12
CASRPPGEKLFF
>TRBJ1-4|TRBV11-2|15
CASSSRQGAIEKLFF
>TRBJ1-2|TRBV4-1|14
CASSQDSGVYGYTF
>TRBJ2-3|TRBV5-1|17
CASSSKGASGLTDTQYF
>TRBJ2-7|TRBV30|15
CAWRVRRGFLEEQYF
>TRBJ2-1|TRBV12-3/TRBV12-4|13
CASSRWGGRQQFF
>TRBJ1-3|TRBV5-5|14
CASSLQGYGNTIYF
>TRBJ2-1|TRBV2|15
CASSEANSGFPREFF
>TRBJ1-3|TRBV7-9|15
CASSWTASSGNTIYF
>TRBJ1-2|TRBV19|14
CASSILDREGGYTF